This entry lists 24 T cell receptor beta chains sequenced from one sample in a study of human T cells and chemical hapten exposure. Specified time point: patch test 1, 2 weeks after DPC sensitization. As to treatment: therapeutic diphenylcyclopropenone sensitization with weekly scalp DPC. TCRdb passed the RACE reads through MiXCR, listing each CDR3 protein once. The table lists 74,000 or so distinct CDR3 sequences, over 9.5% of them singletons. This specimen was whole blood, taken in connection with sensitization to the hapten diphenylcyclopropenone (DPC). All receptors come from a woman aged 60-75 years with alopecia areata. Some clones in this sample may be carry-over from other donors' samples.

V and J are TRBV7-2 and TRBJ2-6, with unresolved D. Trimming removed 5 bases from V and 0 bases from J, with 17 bases in between. The CDR3 spans 18 residues. Germline loops: CDR1 SGHTA, CDR2 FQGNSA. The CDR3 loop reads CASSPRFTSSSGANVLTF. The CDR3 nucleotides read TGTGCCAGCAGCCCTAGGTTTACCTCGAGCTCTGGGGCCAACGTCCTGACTTTC.

The genes are TRBV5-8 and TRBJ1-5; D is ambiguous. CDR1 and CDR2 (germline): SGHTS, YDEGEE. Trimming took 0 bases from V and 6 from J, leaving 13 bases between them. The CDR3 length is 15 residues. CDR3 in amino acids: CASSLGPTLGQPQHF. Here the CDR3 DNA reads TGTGCCAGCAGCTTGGGGCCTACGTTGGGTCAGCCCCAGCATTTT.

This clonotype has at least ten counts. This chain connects TRBV6-5 to TRBJ1-2; D is unresolved. Germline CDR1 is MNHEY and CDR2 is SVGAGI. Trimming removed 6 bases at V and 0 bases at J, with 5 bases between. There are 12 residues in the CDR3. CDR3 residues: CASSYTNYGYTF. CDR3 DNA sequence: TGTGCCAGCAGCTATACTAACTATGGCTACACCTTC.

This clonotype has at least ten counts. The chain has TRBV7-2 and TRBJ1-6, with unresolved D. The CDR3 runs to 17 residues. Germline CDR1 SGHTA, CDR2 FQGNSA. V was clipped by 2 bases and J by 0 bases, with 11 bases between them. The CDR3 sequence is CASSLLGSSSYNSPLHF. CDR3 in DNA: TGTGCCAGCAGCTTACTTGGCAGTAGCTCCTATAATTCACCCCTCCACTTT.

This clonotype was detected many times. The chain couples TRBV23-1 to TRBJ1-5; 7 bases line up with TRBD1. TRBV23-1 is recorded as an ORF, its role being uncertain. This CDR3 is 15 amino acids long. The J segment lost 3 bases and the V segment lost 4 bases, leaving 6 bases of the junction unmatched. CDR3: CASSPIGTANQPQHF. CDR3 in DNA: TGCGCCAGCAGTCCCATTGGGACAGCCAATCAGCCCCAGCATTTT.

V and J are TRBV6-4 and TRBJ2-7, with D unclear. The germline V gene encodes CDR1 MRHNA and CDR2 SNTAGT. The length of the CDR3 is 12 residues. Trimming cost V 10 bases and J 11 bases, with 21 bases left between them. The CDR3: CATCNPLPYEYF. The CDR3 DNA reads TGTGCCACCTGTAATCCACTCCCGTATGAGTACTTC.

The sample holds many counts of this clonotype. The chain is built from TRBV5-4 and TRBJ2-7; D is unresolved. The CDR3 length is 12 residues. Germline V lookup: CDR1 SGHNT, CDR2 YYREEE (reference sequence). Trimming took 0 bases from V and 6 from J, leaving 7 bases between them. The CDR3 sequence: CASSLVGREQYF. The CDR3, as DNA: TGTGCCAGCAGCTTGGTGGGCCGCGAGCAGTACTTC.

The V and J genes are TRBV9 and TRBJ2-3; tentative D call: TRBD1 (6 bases). CDR1 and CDR2 (germline): SGDLS, YYNGEE. V was clipped by 0 bases and J by 7 bases, with 21 bases between them. The CDR3 consists of 17 residues. The CDR3 nucleotides are TGTGCCAGCAGCGTAGGGCTGGGGGCTAACCCAACCCATACGCAGTATTTT. Translation gives CASSVGLGANPTHTQYF. Based on the CDR3 plus reference TRBV9 and TRBJ2-3, the full variable domain is DSGVTQTPKHLITATGQRVTLRCSPRSGDLSVYWYQQSLDQGLQFLIQYYNGEERAKGNILERFSAQQFPDLHSELNLSSLELGDSALYFCASSVGLGANPTHTQYFGPGTRLTVL.

This clonotype appeared a few times. The V gene is TRBV11-2, the J gene TRBJ1-1; weak D call: TRBD1 (5 bases). The CDR3 runs to 14 residues. Trimming removed 0 bases from V and 4 bases from J, with 9 bases in between. Per germline, CDR1 SGHAT and CDR2 FQNNGV. The CDR3 loop is CASSLEGRGTEAFF. Written as DNA, the CDR3 is TGTGCCAGCAGCTTAGAAGGGAGGGGCACTGAAGCTTTCTTT.

This clonotype came up many times. The gene calls are TRBV13 and TRBJ2-5, with no clear D. This CDR3 comprises 13 residues. Germline V gene sequence: CDR1 PRHDT, CDR2 FYEKMQ (reference sequence). Trimming shortened V by 2 bases and J by 3 bases, and 7 bases separated the two germline ends. The CDR3 nucleotides are TGTGCCAGCAGCTTAAGACCCAAAGAGACCCAGTACTTC. Residues: CASSLRPKETQYF.

This clonotype was observed many times. V gene TRBV29-1 combines with J gene TRBJ1-2, with D hard to call. The germline gives CDR1 SQVTM, CDR2 ANQGSEA. Trimming removed 4 bases from V and 3 bases from J, with 12 bases in between. The CDR3 has 13 amino acids. CDR3 in DNA: TGCAGCGTTGGTTCCCGGGATGACTATGGCTACACCTTC. The encoded protein is CSVGSRDDYGYTF.

The V and J genes are TRBV4-2 and TRBJ2-7; 8 bases match TRBD2. Germline loops: CDR1 LGHNA, CDR2 YNFKEQ. The CDR3 is made up of 16 amino acids. The V gene end was trimmed by 0 bases and the J gene end by 5 bases; junction bases not matched to a gene: 9. This CDR3 reads CASSQDTGGVGNEQYF. DNA of the CDR3: TGTGCCAGCAGCCAAGATACGGGGGGGGTAGGCAACGAGCAGTACTTC.

The V gene is TRBV2, the J gene TRBJ2-7; D is unresolved. The CDR3 is 12 residues long. Trimming pared 4 bases from V and 7 bases from J, leaving 11 bases between. Germline V gene data show CDR1 as SNHLY and CDR2 as FYNNEI. The CDR3 loop reads CASSGFLGEQYF. The CDR3 DNA reads TGTGCCAGCAGTGGCTTCTTGGGGGAGCAGTACTTC. The full variable domain, rest sourced from reference TRBV2 and TRBJ2-7, is EPEVTQTPSHQVTQMGQEVILRCVPISNHLYFYWYRQILGQKVEFLVSFYNNEISEKSEIFDDQFSVERPDGSNFTLKIRSTKLEDSAMYFCASSGFLGEQYFGPGTRLTVT.

This clonotype was detected ten times or more. The chain has TRBV2 and TRBJ2-2; perhaps TRBD2 as D (7 bases). Trimming pared 3 bases from V and 4 bases from J, leaving 12 bases between. Germline assignment: CDR1 SNHLY and CDR2 FYNNEI. The CDR3 contains 15 residues. The CDR3 DNA reads as TGTGCCAGCAGTGATGGGGGGGCAGGCACCGGGGAGCTGTTTTTT. Amino acid sequence: CASSDGGAGTGELFF.

This clonotype was counted ten times or more. The V and J genes are TRBV7-2 and TRBJ2-1; 8 positions agree with TRBD2. Germline V CDR1 and CDR2: SGHTA, FQGNSA. With V trimmed by 4 bases and J by 8 bases, 13 bases remained unmatched. There are 16 residues in the CDR3. The CDR3 reads CASSSRSSGGAYEQFF. CDR3 nucleotide sequence: TGTGCCAGCAGCTCCCGCTCGTCGGGGGGGGCGTATGAGCAGTTCTTC.

The table lists this clonotype with many counts. The chain couples TRBV12-3 or TRBV12-4 to TRBJ2-3; TRBD2 aligns across 8 bases. The V gene end was trimmed by 3 bases and the J gene end by 5 bases; junction bases not matched to a gene: 4. The CDR3 is 14 residues long. For the CDR3, the DNA is TGTGCCAGCAGTTTTCTAGCGGGTGGAGATACGCAGTATTTT. Amino acids: CASSFLAGGDTQYF.

In its sample, this clonotype was seen many times. The gene calls are TRBV5-1 and TRBJ1-1; TRBD1 might be the D (6 bases). The CDR3 extends over 16 amino acids. V gave up 4 bases and J gave up 1 base, with 17 bases separating them. Germline V CDR1 and CDR2: SGHRS, YFSETQ. The CDR3 nucleotides are TGCGCCAGCAGCCAGCTGTTGGGGGGGCCGAACACTGAAGCTTTCTTT. Encoded protein: CASSQLLGGPNTEAFF.

This clonotype was counted many times. This sequence joins TRBV6-4 and TRBJ2-3; D is possibly TRBD2 (5 bases). V was trimmed by 5 bases and J by 0 bases, leaving 21 bases between them. CDR1 MRHNA and CDR2 SNTAGT come from the germline V gene. This CDR3 region has 18 residues. CDR3 coding DNA: TGTGCCAGCAGTATGACTATATACACAACAAGTAGCACAGATACGCAGTATTTT. It is translated as CASSMTIYTTSSTDTQYF.

This clonotype has ten or more counts. The chain carries TRBV7-3 and TRBJ2-3, with TRBD1 matching 10 bases. The CDR3 consists of 15 residues. With 5 bases clipped from V and 3 bases from J, the junction kept 5 bases outside the gene matches. CDR1 and CDR2 from the germline V gene are SGHTA and FQGTGA. In nucleotides, the CDR3 is TGTGCCAGCAGCGTGACAGGGGGCATGACAGATACGCAGTATTTT. Protein sequence: CASSVTGGMTDTQYF.

The chain has TRBV10-3 and TRBJ2-3; 8 bases fit TRBD2. The CDR3 runs 15 residues. CDR1 and CDR2 from the germline V gene are ENHRY and SYGVKD. V shed 11 bases, J shed 0 bases, and the junction held 10 bases outside the gene matches. The CDR3 is CAFNGLAGSTDTQYF. For the CDR3, the DNA is TGTGCCTTCAACGGTCTAGCGGGTAGCACAGATACGCAGTATTTT.

This sequence joins TRBV23-1 and TRBJ2-7; D not certain. TRBV23-1 is designated an ORF whose function remains uncertain. V was cut by 11 bases and J by 9 bases, with 14 bases left in between. The CDR3 covers 10 residues. This CDR3 is CALHAVGQYF. For the CDR3, the DNA is TGCGCCCTGCATGCGGTCGGGCAGTACTTC.

This clonotype was recorded many times. This chain joins TRBV19 and TRBJ1-5; unclear D gene. CDR3 size: 13 residues. The V end lost 3 bases, the J end lost 9 bases, and 12 bases lay between the germline ends. Germline CDR1 is LNHDA and CDR2 is SQIVND (reference sequence). This chain's CDR3 is CASSMVAVRPQHF. The CDR3 region has the DNA TGTGCCAGTAGTATGGTGGCAGTTCGGCCCCAGCATTTT.

This chain uses TRBV4-1 with TRBJ1-1; D uncertain. V was cut by 6 bases and J by 5 bases, with 13 bases left in between. Germline-derived CDR1 and CDR2 are MGHRA and YSYEKL. The CDR3 is 13 amino acids. The CDR3 region is CASSHTGGTEAFF. CDR3 sequence (DNA): TGCGCCAGCAGTCACACGGGAGGAACTGAAGCTTTCTTT.

The chain has TRBV7-9 and TRBJ2-1; D ambiguous. The CDR3 has 13 residues. With 5 bases removed from V and 4 bases from J, the gap between germline ends came to 9 bases. Germline V gives CDR1 SEHNR, CDR2 FQNEAQ (reference sequence). In DNA, the CDR3 is TGTGCCAGCAGCCGAACTGGATACAATGAGCAGTTCTTC. Its protein product is CASSRTGYNEQFF. The complete variable domain, with remaining parts taken from reference TRBV7-9 and TRBJ2-1, reads DTGVSQNPRHKITKRGQNVTFRCDPISEHNRLYWYRQTLGQGPEFLTYFQNEAQLEKSRLLSDRFSAERPKGSFSTLEIQRTEQGDSAMYLCASSRTGYNEQFFGPGTRLTVL.